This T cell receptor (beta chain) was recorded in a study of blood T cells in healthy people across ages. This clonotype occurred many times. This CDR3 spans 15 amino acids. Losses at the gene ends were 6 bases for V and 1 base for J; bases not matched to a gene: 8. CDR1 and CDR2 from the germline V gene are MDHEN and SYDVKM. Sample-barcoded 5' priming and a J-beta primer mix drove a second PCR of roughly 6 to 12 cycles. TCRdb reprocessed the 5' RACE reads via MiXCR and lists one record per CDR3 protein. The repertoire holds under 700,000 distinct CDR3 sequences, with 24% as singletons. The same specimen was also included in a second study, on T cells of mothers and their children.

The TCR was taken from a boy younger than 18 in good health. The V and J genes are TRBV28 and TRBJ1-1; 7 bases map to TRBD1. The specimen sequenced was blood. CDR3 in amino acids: CASSRDRAGNTEAFF. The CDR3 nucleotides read TGTGCCAGCAGCCGCGACAGGGCGGGGAACACTGAAGCTTTCTTT.